This T cell receptor beta chain was identified in a study of cytomegalovirus exposure and HLA in healthy donors. The overall study: Within the Caucasian-associated ancestry cluster were more than 75% of the roughly 360 genotyped donors.

Regarding this clone: Its specificity is unknown.

The V end lost 6 bases, the J end lost 6 bases, and 12 bases lay between the germline ends. Germline V lookup: CDR1 SGHVS, CDR2 FNYEAQ. CDR3 length equals 13 residues. Both 60 Vbeta primers and 13 Jbeta primers went into the PCR. Data came from immunoSEQ multiplex PCR; TCRdb stores just in-frame clones and leaves some out. The data hold 150,000 to 200,000 clones, with 71% observed a single time. Study-wide results and limits: Cytomegalovirus-associated status was assigned to more than 150 TCR beta chains. TCR beta sequences reportedly predicted the HLA-A and HLA-B alleles of most subjects accurately. The later analysis indicated that the majority of CMV-associated TCR beta chains appeared HLA-restricted.

This receptor was taken from a girl between 5 and 17 years old in good health and CMV-seronegative. The chain links TRBV7-6 to TRBJ2-4; D might be TRBD1 (5 bases). Sequenced input: PBMCs. The CDR3 loop reads CASSSYDRNIQYF. In DNA, the CDR3 is TGTGCCAGCAGTTCTTACGACAGAAACATTCAGTACTTC.